The following is a T cell receptor (beta chain) sequence with its context. Its antigen remains unknown. The data were obtained in a study of a mutant IDH1 vaccine in newly diagnosed glioma. Overall study context: Patients arrived already treated with radiotherapy, temozolomide, or both, most having had both.

Germline V CDR1 and CDR2: MNHEY, SVGAGI. The length of the CDR3 is 14 residues. V was trimmed by 6 bases and J by 3 bases, leaving 12 bases between them. The time point here: week 35, safety follow-up. Every vaccine dose comprised 300 ug of mutant IDH1 20-mer peptide plus topical imiquimod. Data came from immunoSEQ multiplex PCR; TCRdb stores just in-frame clones and leaves some out. The sample carries about 72,000 clones, almost 85% recorded once. Sequenced here: PBMCs, sampled from a glioma patient whose treatment included an IDH1 peptide vaccine. This TCR was sampled from a young man with glioma. The genes are TRBV6-5 and TRBJ1-5; D is ambiguous. The CDR3: CASSGTASNQPQHF. DNA of the CDR3: TGTGCCAGCAGCGGTACAGCTTCCAATCAGCCCCAGCATTTT.